This T cell receptor beta chain was documented in a study of cytomegalovirus exposure and HLA in healthy donors. The V end was cut by 5 bases, the J end by 5 bases, with 13 bases between. The CDR3 length is 14 residues. The germline V gene encodes CDR1 SGHDT and CDR2 YYEEEE. TCRdb keeps only in-frame clones here, not all; method: immunoSEQ multiplex PCR. The sample has approximately 260,000 clones, around 86% seen once. The clonotype was recovered from a woman aged 18-29 years in good health and CMV-seronegative. Sequenced: PBMCs. The chain has TRBV5-6 and TRBJ1-4; D is perhaps TRBD1 (6 bases). The CDR3 nucleotides read TGTGCCAGCAGGAAGACAGGCGGAAATGAAAAACTGTTTTTT. It codes for CASRKTGGNEKLFF.